Detailed here is one TCR beta chain. Time point reported: newly diagnosed GD, antithyroid drugs for less than 3 months. Making the TCR library involved RNA that had been extracted from PBMCs. Relying on iRepertoire HTBI primers and Arm-PCR of CDR3 regions, the team built TCR beta libraries. Using its own MiXCR run on the multiplex PCR reads, TCRdb lists one record per CDR3 protein. The table includes 400,000 to 500,000 distinct CDR3 sequences, less than 20% detected once. This entry belongs to a study of regulatory T cells in long-lasting Graves disease. The CDR3 spans 17 residues. V lost 5 bases and J lost 1, with 21 bases in between. Looked up from germline, CDR1 is SNHLY and CDR2 is FYNNEI. The data were also submitted as part of a second study, on T cells in Graves' hyperthyroidism and ophthalmopathy.

This receptor was identified in a young woman with Graves disease. V usage is TRBV2 and J usage is TRBJ2-7, with a possible D match to TRBD1 (6 bases). The sample here was peripheral blood mononuclear cells (PBMCs), taken at new diagnosis, from a patient treated with antithyroid drugs. The CDR3 nucleotides are TGTGCCAGCAGTTTATCGGCCACAGGGAAGGGATCCTACGAGCAGTACTTC. Amino acids: CASSLSATGKGSYEQYF. Variable domain in full (rest from reference TRBV2 and TRBJ2-7): EPEVTQTPSHQVTQMGQEVILRCVPISNHLYFYWYRQILGQKVEFLVSFYNNEISEKSEIFDDQFSVERPDGSNFTLKIRSTKLEDSAMYFCASSLSATGKGSYEQYFGPGTRLTVT.